This TCR beta chain is from a study of CD8 T cells in ankylosing spondylitis. Study results and limitations: The clones that were linked to disease were reported to be significantly enriched in matched synovial fluid samples from ankylosing spondylitis patients.

Germline V gene lookup returns CDR1 MDHEN and CDR2 SYDVKM. This CDR3 has 13 amino acids. With V trimmed by 6 bases and J by 3 bases, 4 bases remained unmatched. MiXCR, run by TCRdb on the 5' RACE reads, gives a single entry per CDR3 protein. The sample has about 310,000 distinct CDR3 sequences; roughly 20% are singletons. As concerns this clonotype: Its antigen is currently unknown.

The genes are TRBV28 and TRBJ1-1; 7 bases line up with TRBD1. The receptor comes from a female donor with ankylosing spondylitis or in good health (not recorded which). Sequenced: blood, either unsorted or a sorted T cell fraction (not recorded which). The CDR3 nucleotides read TGTGCCAGCAGAGGACAGGTGGACACTGAAGCTTTCTTT. This gives the protein CASRGQVDTEAFF.